Listed below are T cell receptor beta chains from one sample, sequenced in a study of blood T cell repertoires in COVID-19. Libraries were prepared by immunoSEQ multiplex PCR; TCRdb keeps only in-frame clonotypes and omits some of them. The sample carries 200,000 to 250,000 clones, nearly 90% recorded once. The sequenced sample was peripheral blood. These TCRs come from a woman aged 18 to 35 who had recovered from COVID-19. Each CDR3 is given with its conserved first and last residue. The order of the fields is clone size, V gene, D gene, J gene, CDR3 protein, CDR3 DNA. D genes are given only for firm matches. A clone size is listed for some rows: how often the clone was seen (once, few, many), or a class if it is expanded.

clone size: NA; V gene: TRBV10-1; D gene: TRBD2; J gene: TRBJ2-5; CDR3 protein: CARASGSTETQYF; CDR3 DNA: TGCGCCAGAGCTAGCGGGAGTACGGAGACCCAGTACTTC
clone size: NA; V gene: TRBV4-1; D gene: NA; J gene: TRBJ2-2; CDR3 protein: CASSQVLALGKGELFF; CDR3 DNA: TGCGCCAGCAGCCAAGTACTAGCCTTAGGGAAAGGGGAGCTGTTTTTT
clone size: NA; V gene: TRBV25-1; D gene: NA; J gene: TRBJ2-1; CDR3 protein: CASSEPGSSYNEQFF; CDR3 DNA: TGTGCCAGCAGTGAACCGGGAAGTTCCTACAATGAGCAGTTCTTC
clone size: NA; V gene: TRBV30; D gene: TRBD1; J gene: TRBJ2-7; CDR3 protein: CAWSLGTGSSYEQYF; CDR3 DNA: TGTGCCTGGAGTTTGGGGACAGGGAGCTCCTACGAGCAGTACTTC
clone size: NA; V gene: TRBV30; D gene: NA; J gene: TRBJ1-1; CDR3 protein: CAWSVPGRTEAFF; CDR3 DNA: TGTGCCTGGAGTGTTCCAGGGCGCACTGAAGCTTTCTTT
clone size: NA; V gene: TRBV13; D gene: NA; J gene: TRBJ2-7; CDR3 protein: CASSSVSHRYEQYF; CDR3 DNA: TGTGCCAGCAGCTCGGTTAGTCACCGCTACGAGCAGTACTTC
clone size: NA; V gene: TRBV19; D gene: NA; J gene: TRBJ1-5; CDR3 protein: CASRDREGEPQHF; CDR3 DNA: TGTGCCAGTAGGGACCGCGAAGGGGAGCCCCAGCATTTT
clone size: NA; V gene: TRBV7-6; D gene: NA; J gene: TRBJ2-6; CDR3 protein: CASSLGSSGANVLTF; CDR3 DNA: TGTGCCAGCAGCTTAGGTAGCTCTGGGGCCAACGTCCTGACTTTC
clone size: NA; V gene: TRBV24-1; D gene: NA; J gene: TRBJ2-1; CDR3 protein: CATSESRAPSYNEQFF; CDR3 DNA: TGTGCCACCAGTGAGTCGAGGGCCCCTTCCTACAATGAGCAGTTCTTC
clone size: NA; V gene: TRBV30; D gene: TRBD2; J gene: TRBJ2-1; CDR3 protein: CAWRGLAGEGLEQFF; CDR3 DNA: TGTGCCTGGAGGGGACTAGCGGGAGAAGGACTTGAGCAGTTCTTC
clone size: NA; V gene: TRBV27; D gene: NA; J gene: TRBJ1-1; CDR3 protein: CASRLVGTDLNTEAFF; CDR3 DNA: TGTGCCAGCCGCCTGGTTGGTACAGACCTGAACACTGAAGCTTTCTTT
clone size: NA; V gene: TRBV5-1; D gene: NA; J gene: TRBJ2-7; CDR3 protein: CASSLTAGSYEQYF; CDR3 DNA: TGCGCCAGCAGCTTAACGGCGGGCTCCTACGAGCAGTACTTC
clone size: NA; V gene: TRBV6-6; D gene: NA; J gene: TRBJ2-3; CDR3 protein: CASKGVSPDTQYF; CDR3 DNA: TGTGCCAGCAAGGGGGTCTCACCGGATACGCAGTATTTT
clone size: few; V gene: TRBV27; D gene: NA; J gene: TRBJ2-1; CDR3 protein: CASSFSGSYNEQFF; CDR3 DNA: TGTGCCAGCAGTTTCAGTGGGAGCTACAATGAGCAGTTCTTC
clone size: NA; V gene: TRBV6-5; D gene: TRBD1; J gene: TRBJ1-1; CDR3 protein: CASRWTGARTEAFF; CDR3 DNA: TGTGCCAGCAGATGGACAGGGGCGAGAACTGAAGCTTTCTTT
clone size: NA; V gene: TRBV18; D gene: TRBD1; J gene: TRBJ2-6; CDR3 protein: CASSPQGAPGANVLTF; CDR3 DNA: TGTGCCAGCTCGCCTCAGGGGGCGCCCGGGGCCAACGTCCTGACTTTC
clone size: NA; V gene: TRBV6-5; D gene: NA; J gene: TRBJ1-1; CDR3 protein: CASIGGSPEAFF; CDR3 DNA: TGTGCCAGCATCGGGGGATCCCCTGAAGCTTTCTTT
clone size: NA; V gene: TRBV15; D gene: TRBD2; J gene: TRBJ2-3; CDR3 protein: CATSRVHIPTSGYTDTQYF; CDR3 DNA: TGTGCCACCAGCAGAGTCCATATCCCGACTAGCGGGTACACAGATACGCAGTATTTT
clone size: NA; V gene: TRBV6-4; D gene: TRBD1; J gene: TRBJ1-6; CDR3 protein: CASSAISGTAYNSPLHF; CDR3 DNA: TGTGCCAGCAGTGCGATTTCCGGGACAGCTTATAATTCACCCCTCCACTTT
clone size: NA; V gene: TRBV7-2; D gene: TRBD1; J gene: TRBJ2-1; CDR3 protein: CASSHGTGSYNEQFF; CDR3 DNA: TGTGCCAGCAGCCACGGGACAGGCTCCTACAATGAGCAGTTCTTC
clone size: NA; V gene: TRBV7-3; D gene: TRBD2; J gene: TRBJ2-1; CDR3 protein: CASSSTGTSGNNEQFF; CDR3 DNA: TGTGCCAGCAGTTCAACCGGGACTAGCGGGAACAATGAGCAGTTCTTC
clone size: NA; V gene: TRBV19; D gene: TRBD2; J gene: TRBJ2-3; CDR3 protein: CASSRHSGSVSDTQYF; CDR3 DNA: TGTGCCAGTAGTCGCCATAGCGGGAGTGTCTCAGATACGCAGTATTTT
clone size: NA; V gene: TRBV2; D gene: NA; J gene: TRBJ1-2; CDR3 protein: CATRVTAPSDGYTF; CDR3 DNA: TGTGCCACCCGGGTCACGGCTCCTTCGGATGGCTACACCTTC
clone size: once; V gene: TRBV12-3/TRBV12-4; D gene: TRBD2; J gene: TRBJ2-1; CDR3 protein: CASTRGGDEQFF; CDR3 DNA: TGTGCCAGTACACGGGGGGGCGATGAGCAGTTCTTC
clone size: NA; V gene: TRBV5-1; D gene: NA; J gene: TRBJ1-6; CDR3 protein: CAPRGGSSPLHF; CDR3 DNA: TGCGCCCCCCGAGGAGGGAGTTCACCCCTCCACTTT
clone size: NA; V gene: TRBV9; D gene: NA; J gene: TRBJ2-7; CDR3 protein: CASSVDPGTYEQYF; CDR3 DNA: TGTGCCAGCAGCGTAGATCCAGGAACCTACGAGCAGTACTTC
clone size: NA; V gene: TRBV28; D gene: NA; J gene: TRBJ2-1; CDR3 protein: CASKPTGSREQFF; CDR3 DNA: TGTGCCAGCAAACCTACGGGGAGTAGGGAGCAGTTCTTC
clone size: once; V gene: TRBV5-4; D gene: TRBD1; J gene: TRBJ2-1; CDR3 protein: CASRPTGQGYNEQFF; CDR3 DNA: TGTGCCAGCAGACCAACGGGACAGGGGTACAATGAGCAGTTCTTC
clone size: NA; V gene: TRBV5-6; D gene: TRBD1; J gene: TRBJ1-2; CDR3 protein: CASSLQQGNYGYTF; CDR3 DNA: TGTGCCAGCAGCTTACAACAGGGGAACTATGGCTACACCTTC
clone size: NA; V gene: TRBV7-2; D gene: TRBD2; J gene: TRBJ2-3; CDR3 protein: CASSLFGGRAPDTQYF; CDR3 DNA: TGTGCCAGCAGCTTATTCGGCGGGAGGGCCCCAGATACGCAGTATTTT
clone size: NA; V gene: TRBV5-6; D gene: TRBD1; J gene: TRBJ1-4; CDR3 protein: CASSSGTGSEKLFF; CDR3 DNA: TGTGCCAGCAGCAGCGGGACAGGGAGTGAAAAACTGTTTTTT
clone size: NA; V gene: TRBV11-3; D gene: NA; J gene: TRBJ2-3; CDR3 protein: CASSLRGNTQYF; CDR3 DNA: TGTGCCAGCAGCCTTCGCGGGAATACGCAGTATTTT
clone size: NA; V gene: TRBV7-2; D gene: NA; J gene: TRBJ2-7; CDR3 protein: CASSPDSSYEQYF; CDR3 DNA: TGTGCCAGCAGCCCTGACAGTTCCTACGAGCAGTACTTC
clone size: NA; V gene: TRBV14; D gene: NA; J gene: TRBJ1-2; CDR3 protein: CASSQDLRGLMEGYTF; CDR3 DNA: TGTGCCAGCAGCCAAGATCTAAGGGGCCTCATGGAGGGCTACACCTTC
clone size: NA; V gene: TRBV7-2; D gene: TRBD1; J gene: TRBJ1-5; CDR3 protein: CASSSAGTGGNQPQHF; CDR3 DNA: TGTGCCAGCAGCTCCGCCGGGACAGGGGGCAATCAGCCCCAGCATTTT
clone size: once; V gene: TRBV6-2/TRBV6-3; D gene: NA; J gene: TRBJ1-1; CDR3 protein: CASSYIGATEAFF; CDR3 DNA: TGTGCCAGCAGTTACATAGGGGCCACTGAAGCTTTCTTT
clone size: NA; V gene: TRBV27; D gene: TRBD2; J gene: TRBJ2-7; CDR3 protein: CASSLFGTSFYEQYF; CDR3 DNA: TGTGCCAGCAGTTTATTTGGGACTAGCTTTTACGAGCAGTACTTC
clone size: NA; V gene: TRBV30; D gene: NA; J gene: TRBJ2-1; CDR3 protein: CAWSISGLVTYNEQFF; CDR3 DNA: TGTGCCTGGAGTATCTCGGGACTGGTCACCTACAATGAGCAGTTCTTC
clone size: NA; V gene: TRBV5-1; D gene: TRBD2; J gene: TRBJ2-5; CDR3 protein: CASSLAGLAGGGRETQYF; CDR3 DNA: TGCGCCAGCAGCCTTGCGGGACTAGCGGGAGGGGGGCGAGAGACCCAGTACTTC
clone size: NA; V gene: TRBV11-2; D gene: TRBD2; J gene: TRBJ2-2; CDR3 protein: CASSLPRGVNTGELFF; CDR3 DNA: TGTGCCAGCAGCTTACCCCGGGGGGTGAACACCGGGGAGCTGTTTTTT